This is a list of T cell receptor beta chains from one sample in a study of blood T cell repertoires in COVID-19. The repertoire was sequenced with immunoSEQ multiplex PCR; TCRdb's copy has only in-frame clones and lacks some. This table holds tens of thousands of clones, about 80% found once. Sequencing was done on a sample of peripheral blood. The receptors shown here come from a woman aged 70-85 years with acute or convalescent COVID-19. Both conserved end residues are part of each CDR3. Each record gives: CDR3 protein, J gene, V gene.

CDR3: CASSDRLSSYNEQFF
J: TRBJ2-1
V: TRBV2

CDR3: CASSQSGPRNQPQHF
J: TRBJ1-5
V: TRBV2

CDR3: CATSVGVGSGYTF
J: TRBJ1-2
V: TRBV24-1

CDR3: CASSTQQGRGTEAFF
J: TRBJ1-1
V: TRBV6-6

CDR3: CASSATGTGSYEQYF
J: TRBJ2-7
V: TRBV2

CDR3: CASSEPLTYEQYF
J: TRBJ2-7
V: TRBV6-1

CDR3: CASSYLKTGSNSPLHF
J: TRBJ1-6
V: TRBV6-5

CDR3: CASSLFDRVPGNTIYF
J: TRBJ1-3
V: TRBV5-5

CDR3: CASSLGTEGYGYTF
J: TRBJ1-2
V: TRBV5-1

CDR3: CASSLVQSYEQYF
J: TRBJ2-7
V: TRBV7-9

CDR3: CASSFGSKREQYF
J: TRBJ2-7
V: TRBV7-9